The 31 T cell receptor beta chains listed next were all sequenced from one sample in a study of shared clonotypes between healthy human individuals (dated by TCRdb to between 2020 and 2021). Library method: the immunoSEQ multiplex PCR assay. Imported from immuneACCESS, the table was reduced by TCRdb to in-frame sequences with V and J called. These copies leave out some clones; in studies compared against another copy, an unresolved V gene accounts for under half, and the cause of the remainder is not known. This sample gives 2.5 million or so clones in total; just over 90% of them show up just once. Roughly 0.15% of the sample comes from the top ten. Sequencing was carried out using naive CD4+ T cells sorted from blood. Explained via the paper, the cell subset or site label denotes: CD45RA+ positively selected. The receptor set was obtained from a man between 18 and 29 years old in good health.

CDR3 residues: CASSTGVSYNEQFF. The CDR3 coding sequence is TGTGCCAGCAGCACAGGGGTCTCCTACAATGAGCAGTTCTTC. This chain links TRBV7-9 with TRBJ2-1; 7 bases are shared with TRBD1. This CDR3 spans 14 amino acids. V lost 5 bases to trimming and J lost 0 bases; unmatched junction nucleotides: 1. Looked up from germline, CDR1 is SEHNR and CDR2 is FQNEAQ (reference sequence).

V usage is TRBV6-1 and J usage is TRBJ1-3; D is possibly TRBD1 (6 bases). V lost 6 bases and J 4 bases, leaving 13 bases between the germline ends. Germline loops: CDR1 MNHNS, CDR2 SASEGT. There are 14 residues in the CDR3. The CDR3 is CASRTTGMGNTIYF. As DNA, the CDR3 is TGTGCCAGCAGAACCACAGGGATGGGAAACACCATATATTTT.

The CDR3 DNA sequence: TGTGCCAGCAGTGACCCAGCCGGGACTAGCGGACCGGAGGTGGGGAATGAGCAGTTCTTC. Translating gives CASSDPAGTSGPEVGNEQFF. The rearrangement links TRBV6-4 to TRBJ2-1, with 11 bases matching TRBD2. Germline lookup yields CDR1 MRHNA and CDR2 SNTAGT. The CDR3 is made up of 20 amino acids. V shed 2 bases and J 7 bases; nucleotides not matched to a gene: 19.

V and J are TRBV13 and TRBJ2-5; D remains ambiguous. This CDR3 has 14 residues. CDR1 and CDR2 from the germline V gene are PRHDT and FYEKMQ (reference sequence). Trimming left V 0 bases short and J 2 bases short, with 7 bases between. Written as DNA, the CDR3 is TGTGCCAGCAGCTTAGGGGCCCGGCAAGAGACCCAGTACTTC. Translated: CASSLGARQETQYF.

A single count supports this clone. V gene TRBV6-6 combines with J gene TRBJ2-5; 7 nucleotides line up with TRBD1. The length of the CDR3 is 14 residues. V was pared by 7 bases and J by 0 bases, with 5 bases of the junction left unmatched. CDR1 is MNHNY, CDR2 SVGAGI, per germline (reference sequence). CDR3 sequence reads: CASNVQGYQETQYF. Here the CDR3 DNA reads TGTGCCAGCAACGTACAGGGGTACCAAGAGACCCAGTACTTC.

The chain is built from TRBV5-1 and TRBJ2-1; 10 positions match TRBD1. From germline, CDR1 is SGHRS and CDR2 YFSETQ. CDR3 length: 15 residues. V was pared by 5 bases and J by 3 bases, with 5 bases of the junction left unmatched. CDR3: CASRIGTGVYNEQFF. DNA of the CDR3: TGCGCCAGCAGAATCGGGACAGGGGTCTACAATGAGCAGTTCTTC.

The rearrangement links TRBV7-2 to TRBJ2-3; D may be TRBD2 (6 bases). V was trimmed by 5 bases and J by 5 bases, leaving 20 bases between them. Germline V gives CDR1 SGHTA, CDR2 FQGNSA. CDR3 length equals 16 residues. Here the CDR3 DNA reads TGTGCCAGCAGCCTAGGGAGGTCCGCATCACGAGATACGCAGTATTTT. Protein sequence: CASSLGRSASRDTQYF.

The rearrangement uses TRBV4-1 and TRBJ2-5; 9 nucleotides align to TRBD2. The V gene end was trimmed by 3 bases and the J gene end by 5 bases; junction bases not matched to a gene: 10. Germline V CDR1 and CDR2: MGHRA, YSYEKL. The CDR3 covers 16 residues. The CDR3 nucleotides read TGCGCCAGCAGCCACGGGCCGGGACTAGCTGACGAGACCCAGTACTTC. Translated, it gives CASSHGPGLADETQYF.

The J gene is TRBJ1-5, the V gene TRBV4-3, with a possible D match to TRBD1 (5 bases). V was pared by 0 bases and J by 7 bases, with 10 bases between. This CDR3 has 14 amino acids. Per germline, CDR1 LGHNA and CDR2 YSLEER. The CDR3: CASSQDDGDQPQHF. The CDR3, as DNA: TGCGCCAGCAGCCAAGATGATGGGGACCAGCCCCAGCATTTT.

In the case of this clone: The same CDR3 arises from other DNA sequences in this sample as well. The gene calls are TRBV9 and TRBJ2-1, with D uncertain. The V end was cut by 0 bases, the J end by 4 bases, with 2 bases between. Germline loops: CDR1 SGDLS, CDR2 YYNGEE. This CDR3 region has 12 residues. The CDR3 DNA reads as TGTGCCAGCAGCGTAGGGTACAATGAGCAGTTCTTC. Residues: CASSVGYNEQFF.

CDR3 residues: CASSDRDWANVLTF. CDR3 DNA sequence: TGTGCCAGCAGTGATAGGGATTGGGCCAACGTCCTGACTTTC. V and J are TRBV6-1 and TRBJ2-6; D call uncertain. The V end was cut by 3 bases, the J end by 5 bases, with 8 bases between. This CDR3 spans 14 amino acids. Germline V gene lookup returns CDR1 MNHNS and CDR2 SASEGT.

Regarding this clone: This specimen includes other DNA sequences encoding the same CDR3. V usage is TRBV18 and J usage is TRBJ1-4; no clear D. Trimming took off 1 base at V and 3 bases at J, with 6 bases between the two ends. Germline CDR1 reads KGHSH; CDR2 reads LQKENI. The CDR3 length is 14 residues. This CDR3 is CASSPRGPNEKLFF. In DNA, the CDR3 is TGTGCCAGCTCACCACGGGGTCCTAATGAAAAACTGTTTTTT.

This sequence joins TRBV6-5 and TRBJ1-2; 7 positions agree with TRBD1. With 4 bases clipped from V and 5 bases from J, the junction kept 7 bases outside the gene matches. The germline gives CDR1 MNHEY, CDR2 SVGAGI. This CDR3 has 14 amino acids. This CDR3 is CASSSRTGPYGYTF. The CDR3, as DNA: TGTGCCAGCAGTTCAAGGACAGGCCCTTATGGCTACACCTTC.

V and J are TRBV4-1 and TRBJ2-5; the match to TRBD2 covers 10 bases. CDR3 length equals 15 residues. CDR1 and CDR2 (germline): MGHRA, YSYEKL. The junction had 5 bases not matched to a gene; V was cut back by 4 bases and J by 3 bases. CDR3 sequence: CASSRSGGPEETQYF. CDR3 sequence (DNA): TGCGCCAGCAGCCGTAGCGGGGGGCCCGAAGAGACCCAGTACTTC.

The chain links TRBV10-3 to TRBJ2-6; weak D call: TRBD1 (6 bases). Looked up from germline, CDR1 is ENHRY and CDR2 is SYGVKD. This CDR3 has 19 amino acids. Trimming removed 0 bases from V and 2 bases from J, with 17 bases in between. CDR3 sequence reads: CAISESGAGAVAGANVLTF. Written as DNA, the CDR3 is TGTGCCATCAGTGAGTCGGGGGCAGGGGCAGTCGCTGGGGCCAACGTCCTGACTTTC.

The chain couples TRBV6-1 to TRBJ1-1; D is possibly TRBD1 (6 bases). V lost 6 bases and J lost 8, with 13 bases in between. Germline CDR1 and CDR2: MNHNS and SASEGT. This CDR3 region has 12 residues. CDR3 nucleotides: TGTGCCAGCAGCTTTTTACAGGGAGAAGCTTTCTTT. The encoded protein is CASSFLQGEAFF.

The chain couples TRBV11-2 to TRBJ2-1, with 13 bases matching TRBD2. There are 18 residues in the CDR3. CDR1 SGHAT and CDR2 FQNNGV come from the germline V gene. After removal of 7 bases from V and 0 bases from J, the junction contained 9 bases not matched to a gene. In DNA form, the CDR3 reads TGTGCCAGCACCAGACTAGCGGGGGGCCCCAGCTCCTACAATGAGCAGTTCTTC. Protein sequence: CASTRLAGGPSSYNEQFF.

The genes are TRBV19 and TRBJ2-7; 8 bases match TRBD1. The CDR3 runs to 15 residues. Germline CDR1 is LNHDA and CDR2 is SQIVND (reference sequence). J lost 2 bases, V lost 5 bases, and 8 bases had no gene match. The DNA for the CDR3 is TGTGCCAGTAGTCCCCGGACAGGGATCACCTACGAGCAGTACTTC. It encodes CASSPRTGITYEQYF.

This chain joins TRBV5-1 and TRBJ2-1, with TRBD2 matching over 14 bases. Germline assignment: CDR1 SGHRS and CDR2 YFSETQ. V dropped 4 bases and J dropped 6; count of bases not matched to a gene: 6. The CDR3 sequence is 16 residues long. The DNA for the CDR3 is TGCGCCAGCAGCCGGCCGGGACTAGCGGGAGTCAATGAGCAGTTCTTC. Translated, it gives CASSRPGLAGVNEQFF.

The chain employs TRBV6-5 and TRBJ1-3; D is uncertain. Germline V lookup: CDR1 MNHEY, CDR2 SVGAGI. With 0 bases removed from V and 4 bases from J, the gap between germline ends came to 10 bases. This CDR3 region has 15 residues. As DNA, the CDR3 is TGTGCCAGCAGTTACTCGCACGGGGAAGGAAACACCATATATTTT. Its protein is CASSYSHGEGNTIYF.

Remarks on this clone: Other DNA sequences within the sample encode an identical CDR3. V and J are TRBV18 and TRBJ1-2, with D unresolved. The CDR3 has 12 amino acids. The germline V gene encodes CDR1 KGHSH and CDR2 LQKENI. V was clipped by 3 bases and J by 6 bases, with 8 bases between them. The CDR3 is CASSPNGDGYTF. The CDR3 DNA follows: TGTGCCAGCTCACCGAACGGAGATGGCTACACCTTC.

Comments on this clone: This specimen includes other DNA sequences encoding the same CDR3. The chain joins TRBV20-1 to TRBJ2-5; D gene ambiguous. The CDR3 contains 11 residues. V was trimmed by 6 bases and J by 0 bases, leaving 5 bases between them. The germline V gene encodes CDR1 DFQATT and CDR2 SNEGSKA (reference sequence). This CDR3 reads CSAPHQETQYF. Here the CDR3 DNA reads TGCAGTGCGCCCCACCAAGAGACCCAGTACTTC.

The chain carries TRBV11-1 and TRBJ2-2, with D maybe TRBD2 (6 bases). Trimming took 0 bases from V and 6 from J, leaving 23 bases between them. Germline CDR1 is SGHAT and CDR2 is FQDESV (reference sequence). The CDR3 consists of 19 residues. In DNA form, the CDR3 reads TGTGCCAGCAGCTTAGCGGAGGGGCCCCTCTCGCGTCCATCCGGGGAGCTGTTTTTT. Its translation: CASSLAEGPLSRPSGELFF.

The chain recombines TRBV5-6 with TRBJ1-1; tentative D call: TRBD1 (6 bases). This CDR3 region has 15 residues. V was trimmed by 4 bases and J by 4 bases, leaving 17 bases between them. Germline-derived CDR1 and CDR2 are SGHDT and YYEEEE. The DNA for the CDR3 is TGTGCCAGCAGCGTGGAGGGGGATCGGGGCACTGAAGCTTTCTTT. Its protein is CASSVEGDRGTEAFF.

This clone appeared once. The rearrangement joins TRBV30 to TRBJ2-3; 12 nucleotides line up with TRBD2. CDR1 is GTSNPN and CDR2 is SVGIG in the germline V gene (reference sequence). The CDR3 totals 15 residues. V dropped 2 bases and J dropped 3; count of bases not matched to a gene: 3. Here the CDR3 reads CAWSTTSGGTDTQYF. CDR3 bases: TGTGCCTGGAGTACTACTAGCGGGGGGACAGATACGCAGTATTTT.

On this clone itself: This same CDR3 is encoded by further DNA sequences in the sample. V and J are TRBV30 and TRBJ2-2, with no clear D. This CDR3 is built from 13 residues. The V gene's germline CDR1 is GTSNPN and CDR2 SVGIG (reference sequence). Trimming took 0 bases from V and 5 from J, leaving 7 bases between them. The CDR3 DNA follows: TGTGCCTGGAGTGTCGGGCGGACCGGGGAGCTGTTTTTT. Protein sequence: CAWSVGRTGELFF.

The chain combines TRBV28 with TRBJ1-2, with D perhaps matching TRBD1 (5 bases). The CDR3 contains 15 residues. The V and J ends lost 6 bases and 7 bases respectively, with 21 bases between them. The germline V gene has CDR1 MDHEN and CDR2 SYDVKM. The CDR3 DNA follows: TGTGCCAGCAGCGCGGCCGGCAGGGCCCCCCGTGGCTACACCTTC. This gives the protein CASSAAGRAPRGYTF.

This clone was found once. Here the CDR3 reads CASSANANSYEQYF. The CDR3 coding sequence is TGTGCCAGCAGCGCCAACGCCAACTCCTACGAGCAGTACTTC. This sequence joins TRBV9 and TRBJ2-7, with D unresolved. The CDR3 consists of 14 residues. Germline CDR1 and CDR2: SGDLS and YYNGEE. V was trimmed by 3 bases and J by 0 bases, leaving 10 bases between them.

A remark on this clone: Other DNA sequences in this specimen translate into the identical CDR3. V usage is TRBV5-4 and J usage is TRBJ2-3; a possible D gene is TRBD2 (6 bases). Germline CDR1 reads SGHNT; CDR2 reads YYREEE (reference sequence). Trimming stripped 0 bases from V and 0 bases from J, with 11 bases between. The CDR3 loop spans 16 amino acids. The CDR3 sequence is CASSLAGRGSTDTQYF. Here the CDR3 DNA reads TGTGCCAGCAGCTTGGCCGGTCGGGGGAGCACAGATACGCAGTATTTT.

V gene TRBV4-3 combines with J gene TRBJ2-7, with D perhaps matching TRBD1 (6 bases). Germline values: CDR1 LGHNA, CDR2 YSLEER. Trimming shortened V by 0 bases and J by 0 bases, and 15 bases separated the two germline ends. This CDR3 contains 17 residues. The CDR3 loop is CASSQEHRVGASYEQYF. The DNA for the CDR3 is TGCGCCAGCAGCCAAGAACACAGGGTGGGGGCCTCCTACGAGCAGTACTTC.

The chain links TRBV2 to TRBJ1-4, with 8 bases lining up with TRBD1. This CDR3 is 15 amino acids long. Germline trimming cut 6 bases from V and 5 bases from J; bases unmatched to any gene: 8. Germline V gives CDR1 SNHLY, CDR2 FYNNEI. The CDR3: CASSTTDRVNEKLFF. The CDR3 coding sequence is TGTGCCAGCAGCACCACGGACAGGGTAAATGAAAAACTGTTTTTT.